One and the same sample provided the 6 T cell receptor beta chains below, sequenced in a study of CD8+ T cells in alopecia areata listed by TCRdb under 2018. The library was made by the immunoSEQ multiplex PCR assay. RNA was extracted from all samples and reverse transcribed into cDNA as template for TCR sequencing. Drawn from immuneACCESS, this table holds only the in-frame rearrangements with V and J called that TCRdb kept. Clones are partly lost; checked studies trace under half to an unresolved V gene and leave the rest unexplained. Counted in this sample were around 110,000 clones; about 59% of them appeared once. Roughly an eighth of the sample goes to the ten largest clones. Interpreted using the paper, the time point label stands for: roughly 24 weeks on oral tofacitinib. According to the study, the label for this sample's treatment or condition signals: oral pan-JAK inhibitor, 5-10 mg twice daily.

The input for sequencing was CD8+ T cells sorted from blood, taken at week 24, from a patient treated with tofacitinib. These receptors were obtained from a human donor with alopecia areata.

The rearrangement joins TRBV25-1 to TRBJ2-4; tentative D call: TRBD1 (6 bases). The CDR3 is 12 residues long. V dropped 6 bases and J dropped 7 bases, with 10 bases sitting between them. Germline CDR1 reads MGHDK; CDR2 reads SYGVNS. The chain's CDR3 is CASSERGNIQYF. The CDR3 bases are TGTGCCAGCAGCGAAAGGGGGAACATTCAGTACTTC. The variable domain in full, with the rest retrieved from reference TRBV25-1 and TRBJ2-4, is EADIYQTPRYLVIGTGKKITLECSQTMGHDKMYWYQQDPGMELHLIHYSYGVNSTEKGDLSSESTVSRIRTEHFPLTLESARPSHTSQYLCASSERGNIQYFGAGTRLSVL.

The V call is TRBV6-1, the J call TRBJ2-2; D remains ambiguous. V lost 3 bases and J 1 base, leaving 6 bases between the germline ends. CDR1 and CDR2 (germline): MNHNS, SASEGT. The CDR3 is made up of 14 amino acids. The CDR3 reads CASSEGLNTGELFF. As DNA, the CDR3 is TGTGCCAGCAGTGAGGGGTTGAACACCGGGGAGCTGTTTTTT.

The V gene is TRBV11-2, the J gene TRBJ1-6; possible D gene TRBD1, 5 bases. CDR1 and CDR2 from the germline V gene are SGHAT and FQNNGV. This CDR3 has 15 amino acids. V lost 2 bases, J lost 4 bases, and 9 bases lay in between. CDR3 amino acids: CASSLSRDYNSPLHF. The CDR3 DNA reads TGTGCCAGCAGCTTATCCAGGGATTATAATTCACCCCTCCACTTT. The variable domain in full, with the rest retrieved from reference TRBV11-2 and TRBJ1-6, is EAGVAQSPRYKIIEKRQSVAFWCNPISGHATLYWYQQILGQGPKLLIQFQNNGVVDDSQLPKDRFSAERLKGVDSTLKIQPAKLEDSAVYLCASSLSRDYNSPLHFGNGTRLTVT.

The chain is built from TRBV11-1 and TRBJ1-6; weak D call: TRBD1 (6 bases). CDR3 length: 16 amino acids. Germline V gives CDR1 SGHAT, CDR2 FQDESV (reference sequence). Deletions cut 2 bases from V and 7 bases from J, with 15 bases between. This CDR3 reads CASSLTPRQGNSPLHF. Written as DNA, the CDR3 is TGTGCCAGCAGCTTAACCCCCCGGCAGGGGAATTCACCCCTCCACTTT.

Notes on this clone: A far larger clone is one nucleotide away, so this likely arose from a read error. Other DNA sequences of this sample code for an identical CDR3. CDR3 protein: CASSYRVNTEAFF. The CDR3 nucleotides read TGTGCCAGCAGTTACCGGGTGAACACTGAAGCTTTCTTT. This chain joins TRBV13 and TRBJ1-1, with D uncertain. The CDR3 consists of 13 residues. Trimming took off 6 bases at V and 0 bases at J, with 8 bases between the two ends. CDR1 PRHDT and CDR2 FYEKMQ come from the germline V gene (reference sequence).

V and J are TRBV19 and TRBJ1-1; 9 bases match TRBD1. The V and J ends lost 5 bases and 0 bases, in that order; junction bases with no gene match: 4. CDR3 length: 15 residues. In germline, CDR1 is LNHDA, CDR2 SQIVND (reference sequence). CDR3: CASSLRTGVNTEAFF. The CDR3 DNA reads TGTGCCAGTAGTCTCCGGACAGGGGTGAACACTGAAGCTTTCTTT. Using reference TRBV19 and TRBJ1-1 for the parts outside the CDR3, the full variable domain is DGGITQSPKYLFRKEGQNVTLSCEQNLNHDAMYWYRQDPGQGLRLIYYSQIVNDFQKGDIAEGYSVSREKKESFPLTVTSAQKNPTAFYLCASSLRTGVNTEAFFGQGTRLTVV.